Following are 28 T cell receptor delta chains from one sample sequenced in a study of gamma-delta chains in newborns, infants, children. TCRdb reanalysed the reads via CATT. The table has about 4,900 delta-chain clones, around 4.2% seen once. Sequenced: blood. The origin of the receptors is a child who was a newborn, infant or young child, either healthy, febrile or measles-vaccinated (not recorded which).

Notes on this clone: This may be a read error, as it is one base from a much larger clone. The same CDR3 can be traced to other DNA sequences in this sample. The chain recombines TRDV1 with TRDJ1, with 7 bases aligning to TRDD3. After removal of 9 bases from V and 8 bases from J, the junction contained 15 bases not matched to a gene. The CDR3 extends over 14 amino acids. Germline loops: CDR1 TSWWSYY, CDR2 QGS. CDR3 sequence reads: CALGPRWGNDKLIF. DNA for the CDR3: TGTGCTCTCGGGCCCCGGTGGGGGAACGACAAACTCATCTTT.

The table lists this clone with a few counts. This may stem from a read error, because a much larger clone lies one nucleotide away. The V call is TRDV3, the J call TRDJ3, with 11 bases lining up with TRDD3. Trimming cost V 5 bases and J 2 bases; bases outside gene matches: 23. CDR1 TVYSNPD and CDR2 GDNSRS come from the germline V gene (reference sequence). The CDR3 has 22 residues. The CDR3 region has the DNA TGTGCCGGAGGCTCCCGGAATATACTGGGGGATATCGGCGCCTGGGACACCCGACAGATGTTTTTC. Translated: CAGGSRNILGDIGAWDTRQMFF.

The table lists this clone with a few counts. The J gene is TRDJ2, the V gene TRDV2; 11 nucleotides line up with TRDD3. The length of the CDR3 is 19 residues. Germline lookup yields CDR1 GEAIGNYY and CDR2 EKD. The junction had 8 bases not matched to a gene; V was cut back by 0 bases and J by 0 bases. CDR3 in DNA: TGTGCCTGTGACACCGTAATGGGGGATACGATTGCTTTGACAGCACAACTCTTCTTT. This translates into CACDTVMGDTIALTAQLFF.

This clone is medium-sized within its sample. Other DNA sequences of this sample code for an identical CDR3. The CDR3 loop reads CALGELAGTGGYTDKLIF. CDR3 bases: TGTGCTCTTGGGGAACTAGCCGGTACTGGGGGATACACCGATAAACTCATCTTT. The V gene is TRDV1, the J gene TRDJ1, with TRDD3 identical over 10 bases. Germline assignment: CDR1 TSWWSYY and CDR2 QGS. The ends lost 0 bases at V and 0 bases at J; junction bases unmatched: 7. This CDR3 comprises 18 residues.

This clone is large by share. This same CDR3 is encoded by further DNA sequences in the sample. This chain uses TRAV29/DV5 with TRDJ2, with 7 bases that match TRDD3. CDR1 and CDR2 (germline): NSMFDY, ISSIKDK. The CDR3 is 15 residues long. With V trimmed by 4 bases and J by 3 bases, 9 bases remained unmatched. CDR3 coding DNA: TGTGCAGCATCAATATTGGGGGAGCTGACAGCACAACTCTTCTTT. Its translation is CAASILGELTAQLFF.

As regards this clone: One base away lies a much larger clone, so this may be a sequencing read error. The DNA for the CDR3 is TGTGCTCTTGGGGAACTAAGGGGGCCCGACCTTACCGATAAACTCATCTTT. This encodes CALGELRGPDLTDKLIF. The gene calls are TRDV1 and TRDJ1; possible D gene TRDD3, 5 bases. The CDR3 covers 17 residues. The germline V and J ends were trimmed by 0 bases and 2 bases, with 16 bases remaining between them. Germline assignment: CDR1 TSWWSYY and CDR2 QGS.

A remark on this clone: One base separates it from a far larger clone, so it is likely a read error. Other DNA sequences from this sample encode an identical CDR3 as well. V usage is TRDV2 and J usage is TRDJ2; no clear D. The CDR3 runs 11 residues. Germline loops: CDR1 GEAIGNYY, CDR2 EKD. As DNA, the CDR3 is TGTGCCTGTGACCTGACAGCACAACTCTTCTTC. Its protein product is CACDLTAQLFF.

The table lists this clone with a few counts. Relative to the germline gene, one junction end is altered; a read error may explain this. V and J are TRDV1 and TRDJ2; possibly TRDD2 or TRDD3 for D (9 bases each). In germline, CDR1 is TSWWSYY, CDR2 QGS. This CDR3 region has 25 residues. In DNA, the CDR3 is TGTGCTCTTGGGGGACCTCGGCCTTCCTACTCGGTGCTGGGGGATCGAAAATCTTTGACAGCACAACCCTTCTTT. Amino acid sequence: CALGGPRPSYSVLGDRKSLTAQPFF.

Note on this clone: TCRdb's entry gives the protein of a much larger clone, which mismatches this DNA's translation at residue 12, likely from a read error; the protein reported here is translated from the DNA. The chain combines TRDV1 with TRDJ1; D remains unclear. The germline gives CDR1 TSWWSYY, CDR2 QGS. There are 14 residues in the CDR3. The CDR3 protein is CALGEPLVTDKPIF. In nucleotides, the CDR3 is TGTGCTCTTGGGGAACCCCTCGTCACCGATAAACCCATCTTT.

The chain combines TRDV1 with TRDJ1, with TRDD3 matching over 9 bases. The CDR3 is 18 amino acids. The ends lost 1 base at V and 3 bases at J; junction bases unmatched: 12. Germline V gives CDR1 TSWWSYY, CDR2 QGS. The CDR3 bases are TGTGCTCTTGGGGAACCCTCCTACGTACTGGGGGACGCCGATAAACTCATCTTT. The encoded protein is CALGEPSYVLGDADKLIF.

Concerning this clone: Translating this DNA gives a protein that differs at residue 9 from the TCRdb one, which belongs to a much larger clone; a read error is likely, and the protein shown is this translation. The V and J genes are TRDV1 and TRDJ1; 8 nucleotides line up with TRDD3. This CDR3 is built from 19 residues. V lost 4 bases and J lost 0; bases outside the gene matches: 16. Germline assignment: CDR1 TSWWSYY and CDR2 QGS. The CDR3 protein is CALGVPFLMGDQYTDKLIF. For the CDR3, the DNA is TGTGCTCTTGGGGTACCTTTCCTAATGGGGGATCAGTACACCGATAAACTCATCTTT.

A note on this clone: A read error may explain this, as a much larger clone is one base away. The chain joins TRDV2 to TRDJ3, with 13 bases matching TRDD3. Germline-derived CDR1 and CDR2 are GEAIGNYY and EKD. The V segment lost 5 bases and the J segment 0 bases; nucleotides outside the gene matches: 15. The CDR3 spans 22 residues. The CDR3 DNA reads as TGTGCCTGTGCCGTACTGGGGGATACGCAAGATCCTAGCTCCTGGGACACCCGACAGATGTTTTTC. It codes for CACAVLGDTQDPSSWDTRQMFF.

This clone turned up a few times. The translation of this DNA and the TCRdb protein of a much larger clone differ at residue 11, probably owing to a read error; the protein shown here is translated from the DNA. The genes are TRDV3 and TRDJ3, with 8 positions matching TRDD3. The CDR3 covers 17 residues. The V gene's germline CDR1 is TVYSNPD and CDR2 GDNSRS (reference sequence). The CDR3 sequence is CAYLGIHSSWGTRQMFF. CDR3 nucleotide sequence: TGTGCCTACCTGGGGATACACAGCTCCTGGGGCACCCGACAGATGTTTTTC. The full variable domain, its missing parts supplied by reference TRDV3 and TRDJ3, is CDKVTQSSPDQTVASGSEVVLLCTYDTVYSNPDLFWYRIRPDYSFQFVFYGDNSRSEGADFTQGRFSVKHILTQKAFHLVISPVRTEDSATYYCAYLGIHSSWGTRQMFFGTGIKLFVEP.

This clone was observed a handful of times. This likely traces to a read error, being one base from a far larger clone. V and J are TRDV1 and TRDJ3; D is undetermined. The V gene's germline CDR1 is TSWWSYY and CDR2 QGS. V was shortened by 4 bases and J by 1 base, with 11 bases between the two germline ends. There are 17 residues in the CDR3. The CDR3 DNA follows: TGTGCTCTTGGGGGCCTTGCTGGATCCTGGGACACCCGACAGATGTTTTTC. Protein sequence: CALGGLAGSWDTRQMFF.

This clone has more than one count but fewer than ten. A read error may account for a junction end that differs from germline. This chain uses TRDV1 with TRDJ1, with TRDD3 matching 8 bases. Germline CDR1 TSWWSYY, CDR2 QGS. The CDR3 has 18 residues. CDR3 nucleotide sequence: TGTGCTCTTGGGGAACACTCCTACTGGGGGCGACACACCGATCAACTCATCTTT. This gives the protein CALGEHSYWGRHTDQLIF.

As concerns this clone: A far larger clone is only one base removed, so a read error is likely. The sample has other DNA sequences that encode this CDR3 too. The chain couples TRDV2 to TRDJ3, with TRDD3 identical over 12 bases. Germline loops: CDR1 GEAIGNYY, CDR2 EKD. This CDR3 has 19 residues. CDR3 amino acids: CACDNVLGDTSWDTRQMFF. The CDR3 DNA reads as TGTGCCTGTGACAACGTACTGGGGGATACCTCCTGGGACACCCGACAGATGTTCTTC.

This clone was observed a handful of times. The protein TCRdb gives is from a much larger clone and does not agree with this DNA's translation at residue 15, likely a read error; the protein shown here comes from the DNA. The chain links TRDV1 to TRDJ3; a weak D match, TRDD3 (6 bases). Germline V gene data show CDR1 as TSWWSYY and CDR2 as QGS. This CDR3 has 19 amino acids. The DNA of the CDR3 is TGTGCTCTTGGGGAATCCTGGGGATCGGACTCCTGGGACACCCTACAGATGTTTTTC. Encoded protein: CALGESWGSDSWDTLQMFF.

This rearrangement joins TRDV2 to TRDJ3; 10 bases are shared with TRDD3. V trimming: 0 bases; J trimming: 2 bases; junction bases outside the gene matches: 6. The CDR3 length is 19 residues. CDR1 is GEAIGNYY and CDR2 is EKD in the germline V gene. CDR3 protein: CACDTVRGIRAWDTRQMFF. CDR3 DNA sequence: TGTGCCTGTGACACCGTCCGGGGGATACGGGCCTGGGACACCCGACAGATGTTTTTC.

Comment on this clone: For this DNA, TCRdb reports the protein of a much larger clone, which diverges at residue 5, most likely from a read error; the protein presented here is translated directly from the DNA. The CDR3 bases are TGTGCTCTTGGGGCTCGCCTTCCCCGAAACACCGATAAACTCATCTTT. The encoded protein is CALGARLPRNTDKLIF. This sequence joins TRDV1 and TRDJ1; TRDD2 is a possible D gene (6 bases). The CDR3 has 16 amino acids. Trimming cost V 4 bases and J 0 bases, with 15 bases left between them. CDR1 is TSWWSYY and CDR2 is QGS in the germline V gene.

Comment on this clone: A read error is possible here, since a much larger clone lies one base away. The chain links TRDV2 to TRDJ3, with 7 positions matching TRDD3. Germline V gene sequence: CDR1 GEAIGNYY, CDR2 EKD. Trimming cost V 0 bases and J 1 base; bases outside gene matches: 14. The CDR3 consists of 21 residues. CDR3: CACDTALLGYTRSWDTRQMFF. CDR3 bases: TGTGCCTGTGACACCGCCTTACTGGGGTATACGCGGTCCTGGGACACCCGACAGATGTTTTTC.

Concerning this clone: This may stem from a read error, because a much larger clone lies one nucleotide away. Other nucleotide sequences in the sample specify the same CDR3. The CDR3 protein is CALGDGLGDTDKLIF. The DNA for the CDR3 is TGTGCTCTTGGAGATGGACTGGGTGACACCGATAAACTCATCTTT. This chain joins TRDV1 and TRDJ1; tentative D call: TRDD3 (6 bases). Trimming left V 6 bases short and J 0 bases short, with 14 bases between. Germline V gene lookup returns CDR1 TSWWSYY and CDR2 QGS. This CDR3 has 15 residues.

Points on this clone: This is likely an artifact of a read error, given a far larger clone one base away. This CDR3 is also generated by other DNA sequences in the sample. The chain joins TRDV1 to TRDJ2, with 12 bases matching TRDD3. This CDR3 has 22 residues. Germline CDR1 and CDR2: TSWWSYY and QGS. DNA for the CDR3: TGTGCCCTTGGGGAACATTGGCCTTCCCCGGTACTGGGGGATACCCCGACAGCACAACTCTTCTTT. Its translation: CALGEHWPSPVLGDTPTAQLFF.

This clone was seen more than once but under ten times. This DNA translates differently at residue 3 from the TCRdb protein, which is that of a much larger clone; a read error is likely, and the protein shown is the DNA's own translation. This chain connects TRDV2 to TRDJ3; TRDD3 matches at 12 bases. There are 17 residues in the CDR3. The germline gives CDR1 GEAIGNYY, CDR2 EKD. The CDR3 loop is CAFDKILGDTDTRQMFF. The DNA of the CDR3 is TGTGCCTTTGACAAAATACTGGGGGATACGGACACCCGACAGATGTTTTTC.

In its sample, this clone is medium-sized (0.01 to 0.1%). V and J are TRDV3 and TRDJ1; either TRDD2 or TRDD3 may supply D (5 bases each). V lost 3 bases and J lost 5, with 34 bases in between. The CDR3 extends over 19 amino acids. Germline values: CDR1 TVYSNPD, CDR2 GDNSRS (reference sequence). CDR3 coding DNA: TGTGCCTTCCCGGCCTTCTTAGCCACAACTGCCTATCGGGGGGATAAACTCATCTTT. Encoded protein: CAFPAFLATTAYRGDKLIF. Full variable domain (remainder filled in from reference TRDV3 and TRDJ1): CDKVTQSSPDQTVASGSEVVLLCTYDTVYSNPDLFWYRIRPDYSFQFVFYGDNSRSEGADFTQGRFSVKHILTQKAFHLVISPVRTEDSATYYCAFPAFLATTAYRGDKLIFGKGTRVTVEP.

With regard to this clone: A much bigger clone sits one base away, suggesting this may be a read error. This chain joins TRDV2 and TRDJ3; TRDD3 matches 11 bases. The CDR3 loop spans 21 amino acids. Per the germline V gene, CDR1 is GEAIGNYY and CDR2 is EKD. The CDR3 loop reads CACGTVLWGIPSSWDTRQMFF. The CDR3 bases are TGTGCCTGTGGCACCGTACTCTGGGGGATACCCAGCTCCTGGGACACCCGACAGATGTTTTTC.

With respect to this clone: A much larger clone sits a single nucleotide away, making a read error possible. In the same sample, other DNA sequences code for this CDR3. This chain links TRAV29/DV5 with TRDJ3; 9 bases align to TRDD3. The germline V gene encodes CDR1 NSMFDY and CDR2 ISSIKDK. The CDR3 has 19 amino acids. The CDR3 DNA reads as TGTGCGGCAAGTACTGGGGGACTTGAGAGCTCCTGGGACACCCGACAGATGTTTTTC. Its protein product is CAASTGGLESSWDTRQMFF.

By proportion, this clone is large. Other nucleotide sequences from this sample produce the same CDR3. The chain carries TRDV1 and TRDJ1; 10 nucleotides align to TRDD3. The V segment lost 2 bases and the J segment 6 bases; nucleotides outside the gene matches: 6. This CDR3 has 15 amino acids. The germline V gene encodes CDR1 TSWWSYY and CDR2 QGS. CDR3 bases: TGTGCTCTTGGGGAAGCTTGGGGGATACCCCATAAACTCATCTTT. Its translation is CALGEAWGIPHKLIF.

This clone was detected a few times. The chain links TRDV2 to TRDJ3; perhaps TRDD3 as D (6 bases). Germline-derived CDR1 and CDR2 are GEAIGNYY and EKD. The CDR3 length is 17 residues. V was clipped by 0 bases and J by 0 bases, with 8 bases between them. Written as DNA, the CDR3 is TGTGCCTGTGACACCAGGGGGAGCTCCTGGGACACCCGACAGATGTTTTTC. This gives the protein CACDTRGSSWDTRQMFF.